Below are 30 T cell receptor beta chains sequenced from a single sample in a study of cytomegalovirus exposure and HLA in healthy donors. It was with 60 Vbeta and 13 Jbeta primers that the PCR ran. The data were produced by immunoSEQ multiplex PCR, yet TCRdb's version contains in-frame clones alone and is incomplete. Of around 230,000 clones in the sample, approximately 79% were seen once. Material for sequencing was PBMCs. Receptor source: a male donor in good health and CMV-seronegative.

Remarks on this clone: Germline and junction disagree at one end, which may indicate a read error. The chain has TRBV19 and TRBJ2-3; D gene uncertain. This CDR3 contains 13 residues. Germline CDR1 reads LNHDA; CDR2 reads SQIVND (reference sequence). CDR3 in DNA: TGTGCCAGTAGTCAGGATGGCACAAATACGCAGTATTTT. Residues: CASSQDGTNTQYF.

The chain is built from TRBV2 and TRBJ2-5; D may be TRBD1 (5 bases). The end of the DNA fits TRBJ2-7 better, so the J call may be wrong. The CDR3 runs to 12 residues. CDR1 SNHLY and CDR2 FYNNEI come from the germline V gene. The CDR3, as DNA: TGTGCCAGCAGTGACAGGGTCCACGAGCAGTACTTC. Encoded protein: CASSDRVHEQYF.

Comment on this clone: The same CDR3 also results from other DNA sequences found in this sample. The chain is built from TRBV6-6 and TRBJ1-5; tentatively, D is TRBD1 (5 bases). The CDR3 has 16 residues. The V end lost 6 bases, the J end lost 6 bases, and 21 bases lay between the germline ends. Germline loops: CDR1 MNHNY, CDR2 SVGAGI (reference sequence). The CDR3 loop is CASRPTLDRGFQPQHF. CDR3 in DNA: TGTGCCAGCAGACCTACGCTTGACCGGGGGTTTCAGCCCCAGCATTTT.

V usage is TRBV27 and J usage is TRBJ1-2; no clear D gene. The germline CDR1 and CDR2 sequences are MNHEY and SMNVEV (reference sequence). The CDR3 contains 13 residues. Trimming took off 4 bases at V and 3 bases at J, with 9 bases between the two ends. This CDR3 reads CASSSRVDYGYTF. The CDR3, as DNA: TGTGCCAGCAGTTCGAGGGTCGACTATGGCTACACCTTC.

This clone came up a few times. Other DNA sequences within the sample encode an identical CDR3. V and J are TRBV7-3 and TRBJ2-3, with TRBD1 matching over 8 bases. Trimming cost V 5 bases and J 1 base; bases outside gene matches: 2. Germline V gives CDR1 SGHTA, CDR2 FQGTGA. This CDR3 is 14 amino acids long. The CDR3 sequence is CASSPGQGTDTQYF. The CDR3 nucleotides are TGTGCCAGCAGCCCGGGACAGGGCACAGATACGCAGTATTTT.

V and J are TRBV7-3 and TRBJ2-7; 8 bases fit TRBD1. Germline V gives CDR1 SGHTA, CDR2 FQGTGA. The J segment lost 3 bases and the V segment lost 5 bases, leaving 9 bases of the junction unmatched. The CDR3 sequence is 15 residues long. CDR3 sequence: CASSLMVGQGYEQYF. CDR3 bases: TGTGCCAGCAGCCTAATGGTAGGACAGGGCTACGAGCAGTACTTC.

V gene TRBV5-1 combines with J gene TRBJ2-3, with D possibly matching TRBD1 (6 bases). In germline, CDR1 is SGHRS, CDR2 YFSETQ. The length of the CDR3 is 14 residues. Deletions cut 7 bases from V and 2 bases from J, with 14 bases between. The CDR3 sequence: CASHTGGPTDTQYF. Written as DNA, the CDR3 is TGCGCCAGCCACACTGGGGGCCCCACAGATACGCAGTATTTT.

The chain combines TRBV29-1 with TRBJ2-7; 7 bases are shared with TRBD2. Germline-derived CDR1 and CDR2 are SQVTM and ANQGSEA. This CDR3 region has 14 residues. The trim removed 5 bases at V and 4 bases at J, leaving 11 bases unmatched. The CDR3 spells CSVLMRGTRYEQYF. DNA for the CDR3: TGCAGCGTTCTGATGCGGGGGACGAGGTACGAGCAGTACTTC.

The chain joins TRBV2 to TRBJ2-3, with 10 bases identical to TRBD2. With V trimmed by 7 bases and J by 6 bases, 16 bases remained unmatched. Germline values: CDR1 SNHLY, CDR2 FYNNEI. CDR3 length equals 17 residues. This CDR3 is CASNIKASGGAADTQYF. The CDR3 DNA is TGTGCCAGCAACATAAAGGCGAGCGGGGGGGCCGCGGATACGCAGTATTTT.

V gene TRBV9 combines with J gene TRBJ2-7, with 10 nucleotides matching TRBD1. V dropped 3 bases and J dropped 0; count of bases not matched to a gene: 3. CDR1 is SGDLS and CDR2 is YYNGEE in the germline V gene. This CDR3 spans 15 amino acids. This CDR3 reads CASSDGQGGSYEQYF. The CDR3 bases are TGTGCCAGCAGCGATGGACAGGGGGGCTCCTACGAGCAGTACTTC. The variable domain in full, with the rest retrieved from reference TRBV9 and TRBJ2-7, is DSGVTQTPKHLITATGQRVTLRCSPRSGDLSVYWYQQSLDQGLQFLIQYYNGEERAKGNILERFSAQQFPDLHSELNLSSLELGDSALYFCASSDGQGGSYEQYFGPGTRLTVT.

The V gene is TRBV2, the J gene TRBJ2-3; 12 bases match TRBD2. Germline values: CDR1 SNHLY, CDR2 FYNNEI. The CDR3 runs to 18 residues. Trimming removed 0 bases from V and 5 bases from J; junction bases left unmatched: 9. CDR3 bases: TGTGCCAGCAGTGAAGCGCTTCCGCTAGCGGGGGGGCAAGATACGCAGTATTTT. It translates to CASSEALPLAGGQDTQYF. The variable domain in full, with the rest retrieved from reference TRBV2 and TRBJ2-3, is EPEVTQTPSHQVTQMGQEVILRCVPISNHLYFYWYRQILGQKVEFLVSFYNNEISEKSEIFDDQFSVERPDGSNFTLKIRSTKLEDSAMYFCASSEALPLAGGQDTQYFGPGTRLTVL.

The CDR3 nucleotides are TGTGCCAGCAGCTTACTCGGGACAGGGAACTACGAGCAGTACTTC. Translated, it gives CASSLLGTGNYEQYF. The V and J genes are TRBV7-2 and TRBJ2-7; 9 bases align to TRBD1. Trimming at V came to 2 bases and at J to 3 bases, leaving 5 bases not matched to a gene. The CDR3 extends over 15 amino acids. Germline values: CDR1 SGHTA, CDR2 FQGNSA.

The rearrangement links TRBV30 to TRBJ1-2, with D perhaps matching TRBD1 (5 bases). The CDR3 sequence is 12 residues long. The germline gives CDR1 GTSNPN, CDR2 SVGIG (reference sequence). The V and J ends lost 4 bases and 5 bases respectively, with 11 bases between them. The CDR3 sequence: CAWKRGGYGYTF. The CDR3 nucleotides read TGTGCCTGGAAGCGGGGGGGTTATGGCTACACCTTC.

This sequence joins TRBV5-1 and TRBJ1-3; no clear D. V was pared by 0 bases and J by 2 bases, with 12 bases between. The length of the CDR3 is 16 residues. Looked up from germline, CDR1 is SGHRS and CDR2 is YFSETQ. CDR3 loop: CASSLGSRGTGNTIYF. The DNA for the CDR3 is TGCGCCAGCAGCTTGGGGAGCCGAGGTACTGGAAACACCATATATTTT. The variable domain in full, completed from reference TRBV5-1 and TRBJ1-3, reads KAGVTQTPRYLIKTRGQQVTLSCSPISGHRSVSWYQQTPGQGLQFLFEYFSETQRNKGNFPGRFSGRQFSNSRSEMNVSTLELGDSALYLCASSLGSRGTGNTIYFGEGSWLTVV.

This clone was seen only once. The rearrangement joins TRBV7-2 to TRBJ1-1; TRBD1 might be the D (5 bases). The germline CDR1 and CDR2 sequences are SGHTA and FQGNSA. The V end lost 2 bases, the J end lost 0 bases, and 10 bases lay between the germline ends. The CDR3 runs 15 residues. Here the CDR3 DNA reads TGTGCCAGCAGCTTACGGGGAGGGGTGAACACTGAAGCTTTCTTT. Its translation is CASSLRGGVNTEAFF.

The rearrangement uses TRBV6-5 and TRBJ2-1; the match to TRBD1 covers 9 bases. The junction had 7 bases not matched to a gene; V was cut back by 5 bases and J by 14 bases. Germline assignment: CDR1 MNHEY and CDR2 SVGAGI. The CDR3 covers 12 residues. CDR3 protein: CASSPGTGIEFF. CDR3 coding DNA: TGTGCCAGCAGTCCTGGGACAGGGATAGAGTTCTTC.

Here the CDR3 reads CAISESKQATYEQYF. CDR3 in DNA: TGTGCCATCAGTGAGTCGAAACAGGCCACCTACGAGCAGTACTTC. This chain links TRBV10-3 with TRBJ2-7; possibly TRBD1 for D (5 bases). Trimming shortened V by 0 bases and J by 2 bases, and 11 bases separated the two germline ends. The CDR3 runs 15 residues. Germline V gene sequence: CDR1 ENHRY, CDR2 SYGVKD.

The V call is TRBV18, the J call TRBJ2-6, with a tentative D call TRBD1 (6 bases). The V end was cut by 2 bases, the J end by 0 bases, with 14 bases between. This CDR3 has 18 amino acids. Per the germline V gene, CDR1 is KGHSH and CDR2 is LQKENI. The CDR3 loop reads CASSPGLGGRSGANVLTF. In DNA, the CDR3 is TGTGCCAGCTCACCAGGTCTAGGGGGACGCTCTGGGGCCAACGTCCTGACTTTC.

The chain combines TRBV28 with TRBJ2-7; TRBD1 aligns across 9 bases. Germline CDR1 and CDR2: MDHEN and SYDVKM. V gave up 1 base and J gave up 1 base; unmatched junction bases: 5. The CDR3 is 16 amino acids. CDR3 nucleotides: TGTGCCAGCAGTTTATCCTCCGGGACAGGGTCCTACGAGCAGTACTTC. Its translation is CASSLSSGTGSYEQYF.

The chain links TRBV30 to TRBJ1-3; 7 bases align to TRBD1. V shed 2 bases and J 0 bases; nucleotides not matched to a gene: 7. The CDR3 loop spans 16 amino acids. Germline lookup yields CDR1 GTSNPN and CDR2 SVGIG (reference sequence). The CDR3 DNA is TGTGCCTGGAGTTCGGGACAGCCGAGCTCTGGAAACACCATATATTTT. Translation: CAWSSGQPSSGNTIYF.

This chain uses TRBV7-2 with TRBJ1-1; D is possibly TRBD1 (6 bases). The germline gives CDR1 SGHTA, CDR2 FQGNSA. The CDR3 is made up of 13 amino acids. Trimming stripped 5 bases from V and 4 bases from J, with 11 bases between. The CDR3 spells CASSPGGRTEAFF. CDR3 DNA sequence: TGTGCCAGCAGCCCGGGGGGCCGCACTGAAGCTTTCTTT.

This clone was seen once. V is TRBV18 and J is TRBJ2-7, with 9 bases that match TRBD1. V shed 5 bases, J shed 2 bases, and the junction held 4 bases outside the gene matches. This CDR3 comprises 14 residues. CDR1 KGHSH and CDR2 LQKENI come from the germline V gene. The CDR3 protein is CASSGQGIPYEQYF. CDR3 nucleotide sequence: TGTGCCAGCTCAGGACAGGGGATACCCTACGAGCAGTACTTC.

The V call is TRBV5-6, the J call TRBJ1-5; 9 positions agree with TRBD1. V lost 2 bases and J lost 4; bases outside the gene matches: 7. Germline CDR1 reads SGHDT; CDR2 reads YYEEEE. CDR3 length: 16 amino acids. The CDR3 region is CASSLGGTGKNQPQHF. Here the CDR3 DNA reads TGTGCCAGCAGCTTAGGAGGGACAGGGAAAAATCAGCCCCAGCATTTT.

The rearrangement links TRBV13 to TRBJ2-4, with D possibly being TRBD1 (6 bases). Germline CDR1 and CDR2: PRHDT and FYEKMQ (reference sequence). This CDR3 contains 15 residues. The V end was cut by 4 bases, the J end by 3 bases, with 13 bases between. The CDR3 here is CASSSRGLVKNIQYF. For the CDR3, the DNA is TGTGCCAGCAGCTCCAGGGGCCTCGTCAAAAACATTCAGTACTTC.

The chain recombines TRBV30 with TRBJ2-1; D uncertain. V lost 1 base and J 8 bases, leaving 9 bases between the germline ends. The CDR3 has 12 amino acids. Germline V gene lookup returns CDR1 GTSNPN and CDR2 SVGIG (reference sequence). The CDR3 nucleotides read TGTGCCTGGAGTGGCCCGGTCTATGAGCAGTTCTTC. It yields the protein CAWSGPVYEQFF.

This chain joins TRBV10-3 and TRBJ2-3, with TRBD2 matching 11 bases. With 10 bases clipped from V and 0 bases from J, the junction kept 6 bases outside the gene matches. The CDR3 extends over 15 amino acids. The germline CDR1 and CDR2 sequences are ENHRY and SYGVKD. The CDR3 DNA follows: TGTGCCACCTATAGCGGGAGGGCAAGCACAGATACGCAGTATTTT. This translates into CATYSGRASTDTQYF.

This clone was observed a few times. The chain links TRBV27 to TRBJ2-2; D might be TRBD2 (6 bases). The CDR3 has 17 residues. With 6 bases removed from V and 0 bases from J, the gap between germline ends came to 17 bases. Germline CDR1 MNHEY, CDR2 SMNVEV (reference sequence). The CDR3 loop reads CASSRRADPTNTGELFF. The CDR3 nucleotides are TGTGCCAGCAGCCGGAGGGCGGACCCTACGAACACCGGGGAGCTGTTTTTT.

The chain recombines TRBV7-8 with TRBJ2-1, with 11 bases that match TRBD2. The V gene's germline CDR1 is SGHVS and CDR2 FQNEAQ. With 1 base clipped from V and 7 bases from J, the junction kept 9 bases outside the gene matches. The CDR3 totals 17 residues. CDR3 in DNA: TGTGCCAGCAGCTTAGGAATTCTACTAGCGGGAGTGAATGAGCAGTTCTTC. Protein: CASSLGILLAGVNEQFF.

There are a few counts of this clone. CDR3 bases: TGTGCCTGGAGTGCGGTGGTCAGGGTGGATGGCTACACCTTC. Encoded protein: CAWSAVVRVDGYTF. The chain carries TRBV30 and TRBJ1-2; TRBD1 is a possible D gene (5 bases). Per the germline V gene, CDR1 is GTSNPN and CDR2 is SVGIG (reference sequence). Trimming removed 1 base at V and 6 bases at J, with 15 bases between. The CDR3 extends over 14 amino acids.

This chain uses TRBV25-1 with TRBJ2-4; 9 bases align to TRBD2. The V segment lost 0 bases and the J segment 8 bases; nucleotides outside the gene matches: 2. Germline CDR1 MGHDK, CDR2 SYGVNS. The CDR3 has 14 residues. CDR3 nucleotides: TGTGCCAGCAGTGAATATGAGCGGGGGGACATTCAGTACTTC. It codes for CASSEYERGDIQYF.